The following is a T cell receptor (beta chain) sequence with its context. The antigen is undetermined. The entry originates in a study of cytomegalovirus exposure and HLA in healthy donors. Study-level information: Out of 398 genotyped donors, less than 85% belonged to the Caucasian-associated ancestry cluster. Overall study results and limits: Across donors, most TCRs were seen rarely, yet some public ones were widespread. Further analysis, carried out later, found HLA-associated TCR beta chains more clonally expanded than equally common other chains.

The PCR was carried out with 60 Vbeta primers and 13 Jbeta primers. Profiling relied on immunoSEQ multiplex PCR, and the TCRdb table lists in-frame clones only, not all of them. Of approximately 100,000 clones listed, around 74% are singletons. The CDR3 runs to 14 residues. Germline V gene lookup returns CDR1 SGHRS and CDR2 YFSETQ. V was pared by 2 bases and J by 2 bases, with 1 base of the junction left unmatched. The receptor was isolated from a male donor in good health and CMV-seropositive. Material for sequencing was PBMCs. V is TRBV5-1 and J is TRBJ1-3; the match to TRBD1 covers 7 bases. CDR3 protein: CASSLGTAGNTIYF. In DNA, the CDR3 is TGCGCCAGCAGCTTAGGGACAGCTGGAAACACCATATATTTT.